The subject of this entry is one T cell receptor beta chain. Its cognate antigen is unknown. The sample comes from a study of cytomegalovirus exposure and HLA in healthy donors. Looked up from germline, CDR1 is MDHEN and CDR2 is SYDVKM. The length of the CDR3 is 13 residues. V shed 9 bases and J shed 0 bases, with 11 bases lying between them. Whole-study results and caveats: The authors enumerated some 170 TCR beta chains as linked to cytomegalovirus.

The method was immunoSEQ multiplex PCR; TCRdb's version includes in-frame clones alone and lacks a portion of them. The sample has approximately 140,000 clones, 85% to 90% seen once; the top ten hold 7% to 9%. V and J are TRBV28 and TRBJ1-2, with D maybe TRBD1 (6 bases). Sequencing was carried out using PBMCs. This clonotype was sampled from a woman aged 18-29 years in good health and CMV-seropositive. In nucleotides, the CDR3 is TGTGCCAGTCGCAGGGGAGCTAACTATGGCTACACCTTC. It encodes CASRRGANYGYTF.